Shown below are 21 T cell receptor beta chains from a single sample sequenced in a study of T-cell reconstitution after alpha-beta-depleted transplantation in children. Preparation of the TCRbeta library was carried out with unique molecular identifiers. TCRdb reanalysed the PCR reads using MiXCR and keeps one entry per CDR3 protein. This repertoire shows about 91,000 distinct CDR3 sequences, roughly 8.8% found once; its top ten account for roughly 6.9%. The material sequenced was PBMCs from the stem cell graft donor, taken from the stem cell graft. The receptor set was obtained from a human donor who donated a stem cell graft to a child with congenital amegakaryocytic thrombocytopenia.

V is TRBV2 and J is TRBJ2-1, with 8 bases matching TRBD1. The germline V gene encodes CDR1 SNHLY and CDR2 FYNNEI. The CDR3 is made up of 14 amino acids. Unmatched junction bases numbered 8, after V lost 9 bases and J lost 4 bases. CDR3 in DNA: TGTGCCAGTACACTAGGACAGGGATACAATGAGCAGTTCTTC. This sequence encodes CASTLGQGYNEQFF.

On this clonotype: This may come from a read error, since a much larger clone is one base off. V gene TRBV6-5 combines with J gene TRBJ2-3; 13 positions match TRBD2. The trim removed 4 bases at V and 2 bases at J, leaving 12 bases unmatched. The CDR3 consists of 19 residues. Germline V gives CDR1 MNHEY, CDR2 SVGAGI. CDR3 in amino acids: CASSSNGLAGEVATDTQYF. CDR3 nucleotides: TGTGCCAGCAGTTCCAACGGACTAGCGGGAGAGGTGGCCACAGATACGCAGTATTTT.

This clonotype was recorded at least ten times. The rearrangement links TRBV5-1 to TRBJ1-3; D gene ambiguous. This CDR3 region has 15 residues. CDR1 is SGHRS and CDR2 is YFSETQ in the germline V gene. Trimming took 4 bases from V and 11 from J, leaving 22 bases between them. CDR3 amino acids: CASSRGMDVGAAIYF. For the CDR3, the DNA is TGCGCCAGCAGCCGGGGAATGGATGTCGGAGCCGCCATATATTTT. The variable domain in full, with the rest retrieved from reference TRBV5-1 and TRBJ1-3, is KAGVTQTPRYLIKTRGQQVTLSCSPISGHRSVSWYQQTPGQGLQFLFEYFSETQRNKGNFPGRFSGRQFSNSRSEMNVSTLELGDSALYLCASSRGMDVGAAIYFGEGSWLTVV.

This clonotype was counted many times. V gene TRBV5-1 combines with J gene TRBJ2-7; D may be TRBD2 (5 bases). Trimming removed 0 bases from V and 3 bases from J, with 10 bases in between. This CDR3 spans 14 amino acids. Germline-derived CDR1 and CDR2 are SGHRS and YFSETQ. CDR3 nucleotides: TGCGCCAGCAGCTTGGTAGTCGGGAACTACGAGCAGTACTTC. Amino acids: CASSLVVGNYEQYF. The entire variable domain, with the rest obtained from reference TRBV5-1 and TRBJ2-7, is as follows: KAGVTQTPRYLIKTRGQQVTLSCSPISGHRSVSWYQQTPGQGLQFLFEYFSETQRNKGNFPGRFSGRQFSNSRSEMNVSTLELGDSALYLCASSLVVGNYEQYFGPGTRLTVT.

This clonotype was observed many times. This chain connects TRBV12-3 or TRBV12-4 to TRBJ1-5; perhaps TRBD1 as D (6 bases). With 5 bases removed from V and 3 bases from J, the gap between germline ends came to 11 bases. The CDR3 loop spans 14 amino acids. CDR3 sequence reads: CASSPTGPNQPQHF. CDR3 nucleotide sequence: TGTGCCAGCAGTCCTACAGGGCCCAATCAGCCCCAGCATTTT.

This clonotype was seen ten or more times. The chain has TRBV28 and TRBJ2-7, with 8 positions matching TRBD2. J was trimmed by 2 bases and V by 6 bases; bases with no gene match: 9. CDR3 length equals 15 residues. Germline V gene sequence: CDR1 MDHEN, CDR2 SYDVKM. The CDR3 region is CASSPWAGGPYEQYF. CDR3 in DNA: TGTGCCAGCAGCCCATGGGCGGGGGGACCCTACGAGCAGTACTTC.

This clonotype was observed a handful of times. The chain uses TRBV12-3 or TRBV12-4 and TRBJ2-7; TRBD2 matches 13 bases. Trimming took 6 bases from V and 0 from J; bases not matched to a gene: 5. This CDR3 region has 16 residues. CDR3 in amino acids: CASSRTSGGSSYEQYF. The CDR3 bases are TGTGCCAGCAGCCGGACTAGCGGGGGATCCTCCTACGAGCAGTACTTC.

The sample holds many counts of this clonotype. The chain joins TRBV30 to TRBJ1-2; tentatively, D is TRBD1 (6 bases). V shed 7 bases and J shed 6 bases, with 21 bases lying between them. The CDR3 runs 14 residues. Germline V CDR1 and CDR2: GTSNPN, SVGIG (reference sequence). The CDR3 here is CAFTGFSRFHGYTF. The CDR3 DNA follows: TGTGCCTTCACAGGGTTTTCGCGATTCCATGGCTACACCTTC.

This clonotype has ten or more counts. This chain joins TRBV2 and TRBJ1-4; 9 bases map to TRBD1. The CDR3 contains 15 residues. Germline assignment: CDR1 SNHLY and CDR2 FYNNEI. V shed 4 bases, J shed 7 bases, and the junction held 7 bases outside the gene matches. CDR3 coding DNA: TGTGCCAGCAGTGCCTTGGGACAGGGAGGTGAAAAACTGTTTTTT. Encoded protein: CASSALGQGGEKLFF.

This clonotype has a count of ten or more. V and J are TRBV5-1 and TRBJ1-4; 9 positions agree with TRBD1. The germline gives CDR1 SGHRS, CDR2 YFSETQ. The V gene end was trimmed by 4 bases and the J gene end by 5 bases; junction bases not matched to a gene: 6. The CDR3 extends over 15 amino acids. CDR3 DNA sequence: TGCGCCAGCAGCGTGACCGGGACAGGGAATGAAAAACTGTTTTTT. Its translation: CASSVTGTGNEKLFF.

This clonotype was detected ten times or more. The chain is built from TRBV6-2 or TRBV6-3 and TRBJ1-5; D is perhaps TRBD1 (6 bases). CDR3 length equals 14 residues. Trimming took off 9 bases at V and 6 bases at J, with 18 bases between the two ends. CDR1 is MNHEY and CDR2 is SVGEGT in the germline V gene. CDR3 coding DNA: TGTGCCAGGTGGACAGAAAGGTTTGGTCAGCCCCAGCATTTT. Protein: CARWTERFGQPQHF.

Details on this clonotype: The junction and the germline gene differ at one end; a read error may be behind it. The gene calls are TRBV7-4 and TRBJ2-2; D perhaps matches TRBD2 (5 bases). Germline values: CDR1 SGHVT, CDR2 SQSDAQ. The CDR3 length is 13 residues. CDR3 sequence reads: CASSGRTNGVLFF. In DNA, the CDR3 is TGTGCCAGCAGCGGCCGGACCAACGGGGTGCTGTTTTTT.

This clonotype was recorded many times. V and J are TRBV7-2 and TRBJ1-1, with 7 nucleotides matching TRBD1. The trim removed 8 bases at V and 0 bases at J, leaving 6 bases unmatched. The CDR3 contains 14 residues. The germline V gene has CDR1 SGHTA and CDR2 FQGNSA. CDR3 protein: CASLHDRVNTEAFF. CDR3 in DNA: TGTGCCAGCCTTCATGACAGGGTGAACACTGAAGCTTTCTTT.

This clonotype was counted at least ten times. The rearrangement joins TRBV20-1 to TRBJ2-5, with unresolved D. The CDR3 is made up of 13 amino acids. The germline V and J ends were trimmed by 0 bases and 4 bases, with 9 bases remaining between them. The germline V gene encodes CDR1 DFQATT and CDR2 SNEGSKA (reference sequence). The CDR3, as DNA: TGCAGTGCTAGAGATCTGGAGAGAGAGACCCAGTACTTC. It specifies CSARDLERETQYF.

Sample share makes this clonotype medium-sized. This sequence joins TRBV5-1 and TRBJ2-4; no clear D. The CDR3 covers 15 residues. CDR1 is SGHRS and CDR2 is YFSETQ in the germline V gene. V was trimmed by 6 bases and J by 0 bases, leaving 13 bases between them. CDR3 sequence reads: CASKGGNLAKNIQYF. The CDR3 nucleotides are TGCGCCAGCAAGGGTGGAAATCTAGCCAAAAACATTCAGTACTTC.

This clonotype was recorded at least ten times. The chain employs TRBV20-1 and TRBJ2-2, with D uncertain. Germline V CDR1 and CDR2: DFQATT, SNEGSKA (reference sequence). Between the trimmed V and J ends, which lost 1 base and 1 base, there was a span of 4 bases. This CDR3 comprises 13 residues. DNA for the CDR3: TGCAGTGCTAGAGTCCGGAACACCGGGGAGCTGTTTTTT. It codes for CSARVRNTGELFF.

The rearrangement joins TRBV5-1 to TRBJ2-2, with 8 bases identical to TRBD1. Germline trimming cut 0 bases from V and 5 bases from J; bases unmatched to any gene: 6. This CDR3 region has 16 residues. Germline CDR1 is SGHRS and CDR2 is YFSETQ. DNA of the CDR3: TGCGCCAGCAGCTTGGTGGCAGGGGGCGAAACCGGGGAGCTGTTTTTT. Amino acids: CASSLVAGGETGELFF.

The chain uses TRBV4-3 and TRBJ2-1; D unclear. V was clipped by 0 bases and J by 4 bases, with 10 bases between them. Germline V lookup: CDR1 LGHNA, CDR2 YSLEER. CDR3 length: 15 amino acids. The CDR3 here is CASSQDEDAYNEQFF. DNA of the CDR3: TGCGCCAGCAGCCAAGACGAAGACGCGTACAATGAGCAGTTCTTC.

This clonotype was seen at least ten times. This sequence joins TRBV29-1 and TRBJ1-2; D not certain. This CDR3 spans 9 amino acids. Between the trimmed V and J ends, which lost 4 bases and 7 bases, there was a span of 4 bases. CDR1 is SQVTM and CDR2 is ANQGSEA in the germline V gene. As DNA, the CDR3 is TGCAGCGTTGTACCTGGCTACACCTTC. Translated: CSVVPGYTF.

In its sample, this clonotype was seen many times. The chain recombines TRBV2 with TRBJ2-1; 7 nucleotides agree with TRBD2. Germline lookup yields CDR1 SNHLY and CDR2 FYNNEI. The CDR3 extends over 15 amino acids. V shed 6 bases, J shed 5 bases, and the junction held 10 bases outside the gene matches. The CDR3 coding sequence is TGTGCCAGCAGGAGGGGAAGCGGGATTAACAATGAGCAGTTCTTC. Translated, it gives CASRRGSGINNEQFF.

This clonotype was picked up many times. This chain uses TRBV28 with TRBJ2-2; TRBD1 or TRBD2 may be the D gene (5 bases each). The germline V and J ends were trimmed by 7 bases and 4 bases, with 19 bases remaining between them. CDR1 and CDR2 (germline): MDHEN, SYDVKM. The CDR3 runs to 16 residues. This CDR3 reads CASTSERGRSTGELFF. DNA for the CDR3: TGTGCCAGCACCTCCGAAAGGGGACGGAGCACCGGGGAGCTGTTTTTT.